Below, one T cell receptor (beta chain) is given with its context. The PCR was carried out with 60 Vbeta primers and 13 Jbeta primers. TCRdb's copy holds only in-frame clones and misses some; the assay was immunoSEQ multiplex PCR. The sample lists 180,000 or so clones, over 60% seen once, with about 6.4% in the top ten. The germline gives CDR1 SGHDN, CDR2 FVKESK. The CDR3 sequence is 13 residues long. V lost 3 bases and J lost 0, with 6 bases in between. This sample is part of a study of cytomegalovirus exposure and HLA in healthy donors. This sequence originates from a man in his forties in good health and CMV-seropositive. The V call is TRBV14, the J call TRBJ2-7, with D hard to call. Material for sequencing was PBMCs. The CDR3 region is CASSQGSSYEQYF. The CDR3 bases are TGTGCCAGCAGCCAGGGCTCCTCCTACGAGCAGTACTTC.